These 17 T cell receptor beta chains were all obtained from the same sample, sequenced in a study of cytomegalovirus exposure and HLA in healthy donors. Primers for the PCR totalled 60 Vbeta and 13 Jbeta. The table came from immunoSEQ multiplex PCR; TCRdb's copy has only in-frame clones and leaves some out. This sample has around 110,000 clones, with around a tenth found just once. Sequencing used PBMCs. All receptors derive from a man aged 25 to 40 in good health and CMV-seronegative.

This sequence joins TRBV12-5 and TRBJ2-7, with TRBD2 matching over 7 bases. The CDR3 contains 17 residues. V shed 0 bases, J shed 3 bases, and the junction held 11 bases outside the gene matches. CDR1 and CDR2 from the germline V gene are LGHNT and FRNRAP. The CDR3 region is CASGLVILRERGYEQYF. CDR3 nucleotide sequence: TGTGCTAGTGGTTTGGTAATTTTGCGGGAGAGGGGCTACGAGCAGTACTTC.

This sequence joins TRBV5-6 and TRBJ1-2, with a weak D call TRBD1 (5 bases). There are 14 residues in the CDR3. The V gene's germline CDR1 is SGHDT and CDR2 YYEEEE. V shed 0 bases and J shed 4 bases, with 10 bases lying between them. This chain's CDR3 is CASSLGQGGYGYTF. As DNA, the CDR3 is TGTGCCAGCAGCTTGGGGCAGGGTGGCTATGGCTACACCTTC.

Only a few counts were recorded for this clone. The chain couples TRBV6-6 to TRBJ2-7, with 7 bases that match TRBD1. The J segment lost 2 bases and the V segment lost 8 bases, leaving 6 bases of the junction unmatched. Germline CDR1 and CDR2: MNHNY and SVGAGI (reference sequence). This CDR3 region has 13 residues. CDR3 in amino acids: CASSDRATYEQYF. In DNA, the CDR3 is TGTGCCAGCTCTGACAGGGCGACCTACGAGCAGTACTTC.

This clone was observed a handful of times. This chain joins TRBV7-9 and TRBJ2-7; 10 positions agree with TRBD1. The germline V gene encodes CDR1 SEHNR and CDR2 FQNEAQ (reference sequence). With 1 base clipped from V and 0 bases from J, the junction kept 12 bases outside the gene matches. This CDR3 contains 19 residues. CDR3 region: CASSLVFLDRGSRSYEQYF. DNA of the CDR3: TGTGCCAGCAGCTTAGTCTTTTTGGACAGGGGGTCTCGCTCCTACGAGCAGTACTTC.

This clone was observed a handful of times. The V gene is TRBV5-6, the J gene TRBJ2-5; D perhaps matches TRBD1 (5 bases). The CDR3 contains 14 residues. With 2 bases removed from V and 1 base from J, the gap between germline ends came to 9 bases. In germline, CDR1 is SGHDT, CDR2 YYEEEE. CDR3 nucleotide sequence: TGTGCCAGCAGCTTCGTAGGGGCCCAAGAGACCCAGTACTTC. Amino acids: CASSFVGAQETQYF. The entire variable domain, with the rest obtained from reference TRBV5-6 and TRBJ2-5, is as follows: DAGVTQSPTHLIKTRGQQVTLRCSPKSGHDTVSWYQQALGQGPQFIFQYYEEEERQRGNFPDRFSGHQFPNYSSELNVNALLLGDSALYLCASSFVGAQETQYFGPGTRLLVL.

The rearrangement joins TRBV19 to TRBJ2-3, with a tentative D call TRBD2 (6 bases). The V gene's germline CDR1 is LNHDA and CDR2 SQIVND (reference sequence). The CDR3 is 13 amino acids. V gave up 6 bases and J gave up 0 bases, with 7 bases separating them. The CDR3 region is CASRGTSTDTQYF. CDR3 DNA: TGTGCCAGTAGAGGGACTAGCACAGATACGCAGTATTTT. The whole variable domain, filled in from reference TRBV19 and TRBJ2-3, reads DGGITQSPKYLFRKEGQNVTLSCEQNLNHDAMYWYRQDPGQGLRLIYYSQIVNDFQKGDIAEGYSVSREKKESFPLTVTSAQKNPTAFYLCASRGTSTDTQYFGPGTRLTVL.

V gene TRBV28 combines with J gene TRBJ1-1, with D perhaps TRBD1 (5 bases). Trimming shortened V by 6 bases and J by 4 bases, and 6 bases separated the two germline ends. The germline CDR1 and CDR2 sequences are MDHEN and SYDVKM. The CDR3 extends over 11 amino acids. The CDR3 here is CASSQGTEAFF. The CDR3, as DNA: TGTGCCAGCAGCCAGGGCACTGAAGCTTTCTTT.

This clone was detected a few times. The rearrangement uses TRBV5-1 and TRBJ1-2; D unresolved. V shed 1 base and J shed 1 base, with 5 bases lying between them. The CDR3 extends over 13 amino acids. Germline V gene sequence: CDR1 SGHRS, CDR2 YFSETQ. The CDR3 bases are TGCGCCAGCAGCTTGATAGATAACTATGGCTACACCTTC. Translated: CASSLIDNYGYTF.

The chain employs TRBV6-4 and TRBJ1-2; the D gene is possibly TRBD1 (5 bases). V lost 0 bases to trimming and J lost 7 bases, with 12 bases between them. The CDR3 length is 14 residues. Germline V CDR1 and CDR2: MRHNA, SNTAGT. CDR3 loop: CASSDSAGMGGYTF. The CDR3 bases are TGTGCCAGCAGTGACTCGGCAGGGATGGGTGGCTACACCTTC.

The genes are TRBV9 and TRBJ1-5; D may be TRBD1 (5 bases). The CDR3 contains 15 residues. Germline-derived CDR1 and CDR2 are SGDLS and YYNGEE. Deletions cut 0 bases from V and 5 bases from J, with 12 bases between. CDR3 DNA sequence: TGTGCCAGCAGCGTAGGGGGCAGGGAAGATCAGCCCCAGCATTTT. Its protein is CASSVGGREDQPQHF.

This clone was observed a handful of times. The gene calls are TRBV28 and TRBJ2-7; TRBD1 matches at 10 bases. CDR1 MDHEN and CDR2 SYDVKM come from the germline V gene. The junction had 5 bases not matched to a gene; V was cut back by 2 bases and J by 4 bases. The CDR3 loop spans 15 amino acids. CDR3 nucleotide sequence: TGTGCCAGCAGTTTAGGTGGGACAGGGGAATACGAGCAGTACTTC. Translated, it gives CASSLGGTGEYEQYF.

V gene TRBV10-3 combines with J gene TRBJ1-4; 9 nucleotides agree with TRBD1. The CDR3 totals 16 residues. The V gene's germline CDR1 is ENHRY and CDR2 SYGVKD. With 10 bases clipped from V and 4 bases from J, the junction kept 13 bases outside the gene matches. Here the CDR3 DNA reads TGTGCCACCTCGTTGGGACAGGGTGAAGGTAATGAAAAACTGTTTTTT. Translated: CATSLGQGEGNEKLFF.

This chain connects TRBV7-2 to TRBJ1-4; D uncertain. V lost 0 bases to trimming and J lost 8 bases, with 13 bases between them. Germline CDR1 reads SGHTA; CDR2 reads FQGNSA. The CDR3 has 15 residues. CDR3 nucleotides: TGTGCCAGCAGCTTAGCGGGTAGCGGCGGAGAAAAACTGTTTTTT. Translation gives CASSLAGSGGEKLFF. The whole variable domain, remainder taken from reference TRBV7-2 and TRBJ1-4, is GAGVSQSPSNKVTEKGKDVELRCDPISGHTALYWYRQSLGQGLEFLIYFQGNSAPDKSGLPSDRFSAERTGGSVSTLTIQRTQQEDSAVYLCASSLAGSGGEKLFFGSGTQLSVL.

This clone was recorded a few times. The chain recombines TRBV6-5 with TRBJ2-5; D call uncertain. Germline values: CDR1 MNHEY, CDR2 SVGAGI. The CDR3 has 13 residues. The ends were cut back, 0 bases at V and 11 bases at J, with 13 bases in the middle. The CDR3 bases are TGTGCCAGCAGTTACTCGGCCATGACAAAGCAGTACTTC. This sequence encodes CASSYSAMTKQYF.

The CDR3 loop reads CASSIAWTPGNTIYF. CDR3 bases: TGTGCCAGTAGTATAGCGTGGACTCCTGGAAACACCATATATTTT. This sequence joins TRBV19 and TRBJ1-3; no clear D. Deletions cut 1 base from V and 2 bases from J, with 9 bases between. The CDR3 has 15 residues. CDR1 and CDR2 from the germline V gene are LNHDA and SQIVND (reference sequence).

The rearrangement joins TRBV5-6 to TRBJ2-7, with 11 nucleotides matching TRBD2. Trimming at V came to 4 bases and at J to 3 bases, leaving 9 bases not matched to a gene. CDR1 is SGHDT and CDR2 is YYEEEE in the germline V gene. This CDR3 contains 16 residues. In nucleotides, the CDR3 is TGTGCCAGCAGCGCGGGGACTAGCGGACGAATCTACGAGCAGTACTTC. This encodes CASSAGTSGRIYEQYF.

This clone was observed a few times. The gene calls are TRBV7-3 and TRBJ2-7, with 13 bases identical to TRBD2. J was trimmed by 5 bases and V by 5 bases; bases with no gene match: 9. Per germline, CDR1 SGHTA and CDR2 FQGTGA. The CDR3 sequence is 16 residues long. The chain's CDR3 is CASSPTGTSGENEQYF. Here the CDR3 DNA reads TGTGCCAGCAGCCCAACCGGGACTAGCGGGGAAAACGAGCAGTACTTC.